This note documents a single T cell receptor beta chain sequence. Libraries were prepared by immunoSEQ multiplex PCR; TCRdb keeps only in-frame clonotypes and omits some of them. The data contain some 110,000 clones, 82% of them singletons. The sample belongs to a study of radiation and T cells in renal cell carcinoma. The time point here: baseline pretreatment blood. Treatment of the sample: 15 Gy SBRT to primary tumor, nephrectomy 4 weeks later. Serial blood draws occurred at baseline and 2 and 4 weeks post-SBRT. Sequenced material: blood, taken from a patient whose treatment included radiotherapy and nephrectomy. The source is a woman aged 60 to 75 with renal cell carcinoma.

The chain's CDR3 is CASSLGQYGYTF. For the CDR3, the DNA is TGTGCCAGCAGCTTGGGCCAGTACGGCTACACCTTC. The chain has TRBV5-4 and TRBJ1-2; D is unclear. CDR1 is SGHNT, CDR2 YYREEE, per germline (reference sequence). V lost 0 bases and J lost 8, with 8 bases in between. The CDR3 totals 12 residues.